These T cell receptor beta chains were read from a single sample in a study of T cells after posttransplantation cyclophosphamide. TCRdb's table, derived via immunoSEQ multiplex PCR, lists solely in-frame clones and lacks some. This repertoire shows about 3,800 clones, roughly 94% found once; its top ten account for roughly 0.67%. Sequencing was performed on naive CD4+ T cells sorted from PBMCs. These receptors came from a man aged 50-60 years. CDR3s include the opening cysteine and the closing phenylalanine or tryptophan. D genes are given only for firm matches.

v_gene	j_gene	d_gene	CDR3nt	CDR3aa
TRBV6-5	TRBJ2-7	NA	TGTGCCAGATCCCGGGGGTTATACGACGAGCAGTACTTC	CARSRGLYDEQYF
TRBV2	TRBJ2-7	NA	TGTGCCAGCAGTGACAGGACAGTAAAGGACTACGAGCAGTACTTC	CASSDRTVKDYEQYF
TRBV6-6	TRBJ1-2	NA	TGTGCCGGCCAGACAGATAGCTATGGCTACACCTTC	CAGQTDSYGYTF
TRBV19	TRBJ2-1	TRBD2	TGTGCCAGTAGTATACTCCTCGGGCGGGGGTCGGATGAGCAGTTCTTC	CASSILLGRGSDEQFF
TRBV4-2	TRBJ1-5	NA	TGTGCCAGCACCACCTTCTATGCCGGTCAGCCCCAGCATTTT	CASTTFYAGQPQHF
TRBV28	TRBJ2-4	TRBD2	TGTGCCAGCAGTTTATACCGGGGACTAGCGGGAGTAGCCAAAAACATTCAGTACTTC	CASSLYRGLAGVAKNIQYF
TRBV7-2	TRBJ2-5	TRBD2	TGTGCCAGCAGCTTGGAGTTCAGCGGGGGAGAGACCCAGTACTTC	CASSLEFSGGETQYF
TRBV6-6	TRBJ2-1	NA	TGTGCCAGCAGTTTCCATTACAATGAGCAGTTCTTC	CASSFHYNEQFF
TRBV4-1	TRBJ2-1	TRBD1	TGCGCCAGCAGCCCAACCTCCGGACAGGGGAACAATGAGCAGTTCTTC	CASSPTSGQGNNEQFF
TRBV12-5	TRBJ2-5	NA	TGTGCTAGTGGCCCGGGTGGGGGCAGGACCCAGTACTTC	CASGPGGGRTQYF